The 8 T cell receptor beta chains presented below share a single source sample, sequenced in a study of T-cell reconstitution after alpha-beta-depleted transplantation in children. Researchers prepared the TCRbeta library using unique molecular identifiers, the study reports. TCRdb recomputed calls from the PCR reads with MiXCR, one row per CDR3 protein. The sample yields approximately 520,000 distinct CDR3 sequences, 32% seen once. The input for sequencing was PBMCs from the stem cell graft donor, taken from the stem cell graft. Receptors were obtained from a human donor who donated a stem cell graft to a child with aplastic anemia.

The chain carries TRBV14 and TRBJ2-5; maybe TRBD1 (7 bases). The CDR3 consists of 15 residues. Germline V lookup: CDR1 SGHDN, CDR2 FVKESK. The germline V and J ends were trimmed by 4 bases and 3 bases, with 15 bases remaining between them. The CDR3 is CASSPLGGTEETQYF. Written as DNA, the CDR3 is TGTGCCAGCAGCCCCCTGGGCGGGACAGAAGAGACCCAGTACTTC.

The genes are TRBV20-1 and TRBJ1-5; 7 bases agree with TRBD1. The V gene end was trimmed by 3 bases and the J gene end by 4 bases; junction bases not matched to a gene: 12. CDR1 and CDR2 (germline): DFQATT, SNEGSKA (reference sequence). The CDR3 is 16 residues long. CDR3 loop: CSASYNRGSLNQPQHF. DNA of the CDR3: TGCAGTGCTAGCTATAACAGGGGTTCCCTAAATCAGCCCCAGCATTTT.

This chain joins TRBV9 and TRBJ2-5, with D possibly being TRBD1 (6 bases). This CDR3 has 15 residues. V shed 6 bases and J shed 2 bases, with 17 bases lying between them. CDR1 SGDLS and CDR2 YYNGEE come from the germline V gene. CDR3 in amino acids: CASNDKTGPQETQYF. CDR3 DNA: TGTGCCAGCAACGATAAAACAGGGCCACAAGAGACCCAGTACTTC.

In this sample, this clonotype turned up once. CDR3 sequence reads: CASSQVGGNTEAFF. CDR3 in DNA: TGTGCCAGCAGCCAAGTGGGGGGGAACACTGAAGCTTTCTTT. V usage is TRBV14 and J usage is TRBJ1-1, with D possibly TRBD1 on 5 matching bases. The CDR3 totals 14 residues. Trimming left V 1 base short and J 1 base short, with 7 bases between. Germline V gene sequence: CDR1 SGHDN, CDR2 FVKESK.

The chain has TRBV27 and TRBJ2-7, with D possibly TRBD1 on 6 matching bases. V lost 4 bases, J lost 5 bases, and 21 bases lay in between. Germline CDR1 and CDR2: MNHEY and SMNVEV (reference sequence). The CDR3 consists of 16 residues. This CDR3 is CASSSYYPTDRNEQYV. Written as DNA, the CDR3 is TGTGCCAGCAGTTCCTACTACCCCACGGACAGAAACGAGCAGTACGTC.

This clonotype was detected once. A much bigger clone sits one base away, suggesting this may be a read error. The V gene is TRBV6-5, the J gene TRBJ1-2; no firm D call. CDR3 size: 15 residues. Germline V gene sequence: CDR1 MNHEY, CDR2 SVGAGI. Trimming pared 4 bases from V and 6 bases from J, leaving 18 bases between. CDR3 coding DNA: TGTGCCAGCAGTTCCACTAGTCCTTGGGCGGATGGCTACACCTTC. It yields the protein CASSSTSPWADGYTF.

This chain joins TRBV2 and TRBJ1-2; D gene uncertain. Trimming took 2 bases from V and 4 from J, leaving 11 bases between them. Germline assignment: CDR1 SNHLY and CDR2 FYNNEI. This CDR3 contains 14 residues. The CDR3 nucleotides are TGTGCCAGCAGTGAACGCCAGGCGATCTATGGCTACACCTTC. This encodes CASSERQAIYGYTF.

The CDR3 DNA reads as TGCGCCAGCAGCTTCCGGACAGCACAGAACACCGGGGAGCTGTTTTTT. Translated: CASSFRTAQNTGELFF. The chain couples TRBV5-1 to TRBJ2-2; TRBD1 might be the D (6 bases). The CDR3 extends over 16 amino acids. Germline-derived CDR1 and CDR2 are SGHRS and YFSETQ. Trimming removed 2 bases at V and 1 base at J, with 12 bases between.